This T cell receptor beta chain was observed in a study of T cell responses to AZD1222 COVID-19 vaccine. J gave up 0 bases and V 3 bases, and 4 bases lay outside the gene matches. CDR1 is KGHSH and CDR2 is LQKENI in the germline V gene. The CDR3 contains 16 residues. Measured with immunoSEQ multiplex PCR; TCRdb has only the in-frame clones, and not every one. Counted here are some 110,000 clones, approximately 86% occurring once; the ten biggest clones make up approximately 9.6%. Material: peripheral blood, obtained on day 0 of AZD1222 vaccination. The origin of this receptor is an adult in good health. This sequence joins TRBV18 and TRBJ1-1, with 10 bases that match TRBD1. The CDR3 reads CASSPPGTGVNTEAFF. DNA for the CDR3: TGTGCCAGCTCACCTCCCGGGACAGGGGTGAACACTGAAGCTTTCTTT.